The sequence of this TCR beta chain was determined in a study of blood T cell repertoires in COVID-19. Overall study: PBMCs, B-cell-depleted T cells, or T cells provided the cDNA or gDNA that made up the material.

The method was immunoSEQ multiplex PCR; TCRdb's version includes in-frame clones alone and lacks a portion of them. Among some 300,000 clones, 85% to 90% were seen once, and the ten largest hold over 9%. Assignment of participants to cohorts was predicated upon participant-reported clinical history. Germline loops: CDR1 LGHNA, CDR2 YSLEER. CDR3 size: 15 residues. The J segment lost 1 base and the V segment lost 1 base, leaving 3 bases of the junction unmatched. The chain carries TRBV4-3 and TRBJ2-7; 8 bases are a match to TRBD2. Sequencing was done on a sample of PBMCs or T cells enriched from blood (not recorded which). The receptor comes from a woman between 25 and 40 years old who had recovered from COVID-19. CDR3 in amino acids: CASSQVAGSSYEQYF. The CDR3 coding sequence is TGCGCCAGCAGCCAAGTAGCGGGATCTTCCTACGAGCAGTACTTC.